Listed below are T cell receptor beta chains from one sample, sequenced in a study of T cell responses to AZD1222 COVID-19 vaccine. Profiling relied on immunoSEQ multiplex PCR, and the TCRdb table lists in-frame clones only, not all of them. The data hold about 84,000 clones, with about 90% observed a single time. This sample comprised peripheral blood, obtained on day 0 of AZD1222 vaccination. These receptors came from an adult in good health. CDR3s include the opening cysteine and the closing phenylalanine or tryptophan. A D gene is named only where the DNA matches it firmly. Clone size, where shown, is once, few, many, or a class for clones that have expanded.

D gene	clone size	V gene	J gene	CDR3 protein	CDR3 DNA
-	-	TRBV29-1	TRBJ2-7	CSVESDSYEQYF	TGCAGCGTTGAAAGCGACTCCTACGAGCAGTACTTC
-	-	TRBV19	TRBJ1-4	CASSSQRNEKLFF	TGTGCCAGTAGTAGTCAGCGTAATGAAAAACTGTTTTTT
TRBD1	few	TRBV19	TRBJ2-7	CASRETGVSYEQYF	TGTGCCAGTAGAGAGACAGGGGTCTCCTACGAGCAGTACTTC
-	-	TRBV15	TRBJ1-1	CATSRAGGYTEAFF	TGTGCCACCAGCAGAGCGGGGGGGTACACTGAAGCTTTCTTT
TRBD1	once	TRBV7-9	TRBJ1-5	CASSLDRGRDQPQHF	TGTGCCAGCAGCTTAGACAGGGGACGGGATCAGCCCCAGCATTTT
-	-	TRBV6-5	TRBJ2-1	CASRLQGPNEQFF	TGTGCCAGCAGGCTCCAGGGGCCAAATGAGCAGTTCTTC
-	once	TRBV18	TRBJ1-2	CASSPDRIYGYTF	TGTGCCAGCTCACCGGACAGAATCTATGGCTACACCTTC
-	once	TRBV7-9	TRBJ2-5	CASSLGAGLSQETQYF	TGTGCCAGCAGCTTAGGGGCAGGGCTAAGTCAAGAGACCCAGTACTTC
-	once	TRBV12-3/TRBV12-4	TRBJ1-1	CASRVNLEAFF	TGTGCCAGCAGGGTAAACCTTGAAGCTTTCTTT
-	-	TRBV7-2	TRBJ1-1	CASSLGRHNTEAFF	TGTGCCAGCAGCTTAGGTAGGCACAACACTGAAGCTTTCTTT
-	few	TRBV11-2	TRBJ1-2	CATPRTAGYGYTF	TGTGCCACCCCTCGGACGGCTGGCTATGGCTACACCTTC